This record looks at one TCR beta chain sequence and its context. The source of the sample is a study of OX40 agonist ivuxolimab in advanced cancers. Assay used: immunoSEQ multiplex PCR; TCRdb lists only in-frame clones, some missing. The table includes about 36,000 clones, 70% to 80% detected once. Sampling times: baseline, cycle 4 day 1, cycle 7 day 1. Per germline, CDR1 SNHLY and CDR2 FYNNEI. Trimming stripped 6 bases from V and 8 bases from J, with 13 bases between. The CDR3 consists of 13 residues. The sequences come from CD4+ or CD8+ T cells sorted from blood, collected in a trial of the OX40 agonist ivuxolimab. The genes are TRBV2 and TRBJ1-4; the D gene is possibly TRBD1 (6 bases). This clonotype was obtained from an adult with an advanced solid tumor such as melanoma, head and neck, liver or kidney cancer. For the CDR3, the DNA is TGTGCCAGCAGACAGGGTGTACGAGAAAAACTGTTTTTT. Its translation is CASRQGVREKLFF.